This note documents a single T cell receptor beta chain sequence. It lacks a known antigen. The record has no base qualities; no much larger clone is one base away. In the paper's terms, the treatment or condition label means: allogeneic hematopoietic cell transplantation with graft depleted of TCRalphabeta T cells and CD19 B cells. The children who served as transplant recipients had been given grafts of TCRalphabeta/CD19-depleted allogeneic hematopoietic cells. The data stem from a study of T-cell reconstitution after alpha-beta-depleted transplantation in children (dated by TCRdb to 2016 to 2017). For the study in its entirety: Using TCR repertoire profiling, the study followed T-cell immune reconstitution in a quantitative way in children after TCRalphabeta/CD19-depleted allogeneic hematopoietic cell transplantation. General conclusions and limits of the study: Over the following months the frequencies of hyperexpanded clones went down, and after one year T-cell counts and TCRbeta diversity were mostly credited to newly produced T cells. In some patients, high TCRbeta diversity at day 60 was attributed to recipient T cells and intrathymic progenitors that had survived conditioning. Apparently early alphabetaT-cell count recovery about two months after transplant reportedly relied on only several hundred rapidly expanded clones derived from non-depleted graft cells.

The library relied on PCR. TCRdb lists the instrument as Illumina HiSeq 2500. To normalize quantification of the TCRbeta repertoire, the TCR libraries were built with molecular barcoding that relied on unique molecular identifiers. TCRdb reanalyzed the raw reads on its own, using fastp at Q25 for trimming and MiXCR for clone calling, and kept in-frame beta chains. Identical CDR3 proteins give one entry, which carries the most common genes and DNA. The sample records a few hundred thousand distinct CDR3 sequences, around 25% of which are singletons. 2.6% of the sample lies in the top ten. The CDR3 starts with the cysteine, ends with the phenylalanine, and has 14 residues. This entry keeps only the CDR3 DNA: 42 bases, framed from base 1. As encoded in the germline V gene (reference sequence), CDR1 is LNHNV while CDR2 is YYDKDF. Ends trimmed: V by 0 bases, J by 8 bases; bases unmatched to a gene: 4.

The sample in question was PBMCs, obtained before TCRalphabeta/CD19-depleted stem cell transplant. The receptor's source is a girl aged 2-10 years with Fanconi anemia, due to receive a stem cell transplant. The chain employs TRBV15 and TRBJ2-7, with TRBD1 identical over 10 junction bases. The CDR3 amino acid sequence is: CATSRDRDRGQQYF. The sequenced DNA: TGTGCCACCAGCAGAGATCGGGACAGGGGACAGCAGTACTTC.